This T cell receptor beta chain came from a study of blood T cell repertoires in COVID-19. Looking at the study overall: Specimens from acute and convalescent COVID-19 originated in the United States, Italy and Spain.

In the original analysis: Using reference gene primer amplification, nucleated cell counts were estimated. Sequencing used immunoSEQ multiplex PCR; TCRdb keeps in-frame clones, though not all of them. From that table come the V and J calls and clone size; the DNA was used to work out D and trimming. This table holds approximately 70,000 clones, 70% to 90% found once. Unmatched junction bases numbered 4, after V lost 1 base and J lost 2 bases. The CDR3 has 15 residues. Germline assignment: CDR1 SGDLS and CDR2 YYNGEE. The chain employs TRBV9 and TRBJ2-3; 7 positions match TRBD1. Sequenced: peripheral blood. The clonotype comes from a man in his 70s with active COVID-19. CDR3 in amino acids: CASSVRGLLTDTQYF. The CDR3 region has the DNA TGTGCCAGCAGCGTAAGGGGGCTCCTCACAGATACGCAGTATTTT.